There are many counts of the clone carrying this TCR beta chain. Its antigen is unknown. All patients were untreated before thyroid surgery. This specimen belongs to a study of metastatic and nonmetastatic thyroid tumors. Study context: Repertoire comparisons spanned blood and tumor or nodule tissue from malignant and benign thyroid patients.

Whole-study results and caveats: Reported TCR beta diversity, measured in blood and tumor, was significantly higher for malignant thyroid tumors than for benign nodules.

MiXCR was used by TCRdb to re-call the PCR reads. The sample includes approximately 16,000 clones, 9.5% to 15% of them seen just once. Sequences were obtained from blood. The source of this sequence is a female donor with papillary thyroid cancer or a benign thyroid nodule (not recorded which). Some clones in this sample may be carry-over from other donors' samples.

The CDR3 region has the DNA TGTGCCAGCAGTGAGTGGAGGGGCGCCCCCAATGAAAAACTGTTTTTT. Its protein is CASSEWRGAPNEKLFF. The chain joins TRBV6-1 to TRBJ1-4; perhaps TRBD1 as D (5 bases). Between the trimmed V and J ends, which lost 3 bases and 5 bases, there was a span of 16 bases. Per the germline V gene, CDR1 is MNHNS and CDR2 is SASEGT. The CDR3 has 16 amino acids.